Listed below are T cell receptor beta chains from one sample, sequenced in a study of T cell changes during pregnancy in multiple sclerosis. TCRdb keeps only in-frame clones here, not all; method: immunoSEQ multiplex PCR. The table includes approximately 45,000 clones, roughly 84% detected once. The sample in question was CD4+ T cells from peripheral blood mononuclear cells, obtained before pregnancy. The receptors stem from a female donor with multiple sclerosis, enrolled in a pregnancy study. Both conserved end residues are part of each CDR3. D genes are given only for firm matches. Some rows mark clone size as missing; the rest say once, few, many or name a class of expanded clone.

cdr3_aa cdr3_nt j_call d_call v_call clone_size
CASSPGQPVNKLFF TGTGCCAGCTCACCGGGACAGCCCGTCAACAAACTGTTTTTT TRBJ1-4 TRBD1 TRBV18 -
CASSQFERTGYGYTF TGTGCCAGCAGCCAATTTGAAAGGACAGGGTATGGCTACACCTTC TRBJ1-2 TRBD1 TRBV4-2 -
CASSQEFRGGTEAFF TGCGCCAGCAGCCAAGAATTTCGGGGTGGGACTGAAGCTTTCTTT TRBJ1-1 - TRBV4-3 -
CASSMLLRSNQPQHF TGTGCCAGTAGTATGCTCCTACGTAGCAATCAGCCCCAGCATTTT TRBJ1-5 - TRBV19 -
CASSYSSGRTRYEQYF TGTGCCAGCAGTTACTCTAGCGGGAGGACCCGCTACGAGCAGTACTTC TRBJ2-7 TRBD2 TRBV6-6 once
CASSEQQGASGNTIYF TGTGCCAGCAGTGAACAACAGGGGGCCTCTGGAAACACCATATATTTT TRBJ1-3 TRBD1 TRBV6-1 few
CASSWGQYEQYF TGTGCCAGCAGTTGGGGACAGTACGAGCAGTACTTC TRBJ2-7 TRBD1 TRBV6-6 medium-sized
CAWTGGTGGLRSNQPQHF TGTGCCTGGACCGGGGGGACAGGGGGCCTGAGGAGCAATCAGCCCCAGCATTTT TRBJ1-5 TRBD1 TRBV30 -
CAISEPTGVTGNTIYF TGTGCCATCAGTGAGCCAACAGGGGTAACAGGAAACACCATATATTTT TRBJ1-3 TRBD1 TRBV10-3 -
CASSPNRGQAERDSGNTIYF TGTGCCAGCTCACCAAATAGGGGACAGGCGGAGAGAGACTCTGGAAACACCATATATTTT TRBJ1-3 TRBD1 TRBV18 -
CASSFTGPRREKLFF TGTGCCAGCAGCTTTACAGGTCCCCGAAGGGAAAAACTGTTTTTT TRBJ1-4 - TRBV11-2 -
CASNAGSGAGELFF TGTGCCAGCAACGCAGGGTCTGGGGCCGGGGAGCTGTTTTTT TRBJ2-2 - TRBV6-5 -
CASSPSRGYEQYF TGTGCCAGTAGTCCGTCACGGGGCTACGAGCAGTACTTC TRBJ2-7 - TRBV19 -
CASSQVSRLAGATDTQYF TGCGCCAGCAGCCAAGTCTCCCGACTAGCGGGGGCCACAGATACGCAGTATTTT TRBJ2-3 TRBD2 TRBV4-1 -
CASSRGQLPYEQYF TGTGCCAGTAGTAGAGGACAGCTGCCCTACGAGCAGTACTTC TRBJ2-7 - TRBV19 few
CASSFRDMPSYEQYF TGTGCCAGCAGCTTCCGGGACATGCCTTCCTACGAGCAGTACTTC TRBJ2-7 - TRBV7-2 -
CASSEGTANSPLHF TGTGCCAGCAGCGAAGGGACAGCTAATTCACCCCTCCACTTT TRBJ1-6 TRBD1 TRBV7-9 -
CASSLGGGAAGELFF TGTGCCAGCAGCTTGGGCGGGGGGGCCGCCGGGGAGCTGTTTTTT TRBJ2-2 TRBD2 TRBV5-4 -
CASSDQGTDTEAFF TGTGCCAGTAGTGATCAGGGTACGGACACTGAAGCTTTCTTT TRBJ1-1 - TRBV19 -
CATSRDGPGLAGNTGELFF TGTGCCACCAGCAGAGATGGGCCGGGACTAGCGGGGAACACCGGGGAGCTGTTTTTT TRBJ2-2 TRBD2 TRBV15 -
CASRRVESTDTQYF TGCGCCAGCAGGAGAGTGGAGAGCACAGATACGCAGTATTTT TRBJ2-3 - TRBV5-1 -
CASSYGGGNTGELFF TGTGCCAGCAGTTACGGCGGGGGGAACACCGGGGAGCTGTTTTTT TRBJ2-2 TRBD2 TRBV6-5 -
CASNAGLINEKLFF TGTGCCAGCAACGCGGGACTGATTAATGAAAAACTGTTTTTT TRBJ1-4 - TRBV11-2 -
CASSEQGFSEQYF TGTGCCAGCAGCGAACAGGGGTTTTCCGAGCAGTACTTC TRBJ2-7 TRBD1 TRBV11-2 -
CASSSGWTGGYSNQPQHF TGTGCCAGCAGCTCCGGTTGGACAGGGGGTTATAGCAATCAGCCCCAGCATTTT TRBJ1-5 TRBD1 TRBV7-9 -
CASSLAVTMETQYF TGTGCCAGCAGCTTAGCGGTTACAATGGAGACCCAGTACTTC TRBJ2-5 - TRBV7-9 -
CASSLGQGSPYEQYF TGTGCCAGCAGCCTTGGACAGGGGTCCCCCTACGAGCAGTACTTC TRBJ2-7 TRBD1 TRBV7-9 -
CAWTHGQGVGNTIYF TGTGCCTGGACCCACGGACAGGGGGTCGGAAACACCATATATTTT TRBJ1-3 TRBD1 TRBV30 -
CASSMAGLAGGYNEQFF TGTGCCAGTAGTATGGCTGGACTAGCGGGGGGATACAATGAGCAGTTCTTC TRBJ2-1 TRBD2 TRBV19 -
CASSQEGQGSPNRLGAFF TGCGCCAGCAGCCAAGAGGGACAGGGATCGCCTAACAGATTGGGGGCTTTCTTT TRBJ1-1 TRBD1 TRBV4-3 few
CASTMDSQETQYF TGTGCCAGCACCATGGACAGCCAAGAGACCCAGTACTTC TRBJ2-5 - TRBV6-6 -
CASSPIDSFGEQFF TGTGCCAGCTCACCCATTGACAGCTTCGGTGAGCAGTTCTTC TRBJ2-1 - TRBV18 -
CASSLSLIQGDSGNTIYF TGTGCCAGCAGCTTATCTTTGATCCAGGGGGACTCTGGAAACACCATATATTTT TRBJ1-3 TRBD1 TRBV7-9 few
CASSLNREAFF TGTGCCAGCAGCTTGAACCGGGAAGCTTTCTTT TRBJ1-1 - TRBV5-4 -
CASSITGGLGGYTF TGTGCCAGCAGCATCACAGGGGGGCTTGGCGGCTACACCTTC TRBJ1-2 TRBD1 TRBV7-3 -
CASSTTPGYEQYF TGTGCCAGCAGCACAACACCGGGCTACGAGCAGTACTTC TRBJ2-7 - TRBV11-2 -
CASSRPPGQTNTEAFF TGTGCCAGCAGTCGACCGCCGGGACAGACGAACACTGAAGCTTTCTTT TRBJ1-1 TRBD1 TRBV27 -
CASSFSGREGVTEAFF TGTGCCAGCAGTTTTTCAGGCAGGGAAGGAGTCACTGAAGCTTTCTTT TRBJ1-1 - TRBV27 -
CASSLSLAGGETQYF TGCGCCAGCAGCTTGTCGCTAGCGGGGGGAGAGACCCAGTACTTC TRBJ2-5 TRBD2 TRBV5-1 -
CASSVKRGQGAYEQYF TGTGCCAGTAGTGTCAAAAGAGGACAGGGTGCCTACGAGCAGTACTTC TRBJ2-7 TRBD1 TRBV19 -
CASSPIQGLVTGEQYF TGTGCCAGCAGCCCTATACAGGGTTTGGTGACTGGCGAGCAGTACTTC TRBJ2-7 - TRBV7-9 -
CATRTEGYGYTF TGTGCCACCAGGACAGAAGGCTATGGCTACACCTTC TRBJ1-2 - TRBV15 -
CASSIDRDRVETQYF TGTGCCAGTAGTATAGACCGGGACAGAGTGGAGACCCAGTACTTC TRBJ2-5 TRBD1 TRBV19 -
CASSLFWANTEAFF TGTGCCAGCAGTTTATTTTGGGCGAACACTGAAGCTTTCTTT TRBJ1-1 - TRBV27 few
CASTSGGQSYEQYF TGTGCCAGCACATCCGGCGGGCAGTCCTACGAGCAGTACTTC TRBJ2-7 - TRBV7-8 -
CASSPRAGPNTEAFF TGTGCCAGCTCACCTAGGGCAGGGCCCAACACTGAAGCTTTCTTT TRBJ1-1 - TRBV18 few
CASSLAQFSSYEQYF TGTGCCAGCAGCTTAGCACAGTTTAGCTCCTACGAGCAGTACTTC TRBJ2-7 - TRBV7-2 -
CASSFGTSPGELFF TGTGCCAGCAGCTTCGGGACTAGCCCCGGGGAGCTGTTTTTT TRBJ2-2 TRBD2 TRBV5-6 -
CASSVGQDYSPLHF TGTGCCAGCAGCGTTGGACAGGATTATTCACCCCTCCACTTT TRBJ1-6 TRBD1 TRBV11-1 few
CASSLALSLAGNQETQYF TGCGCCAGCAGCTTGGCCTTATCTCTAGCGGGCAACCAAGAGACCCAGTACTTC TRBJ2-5 TRBD2 TRBV5-1 -
CASSEAIGGADNEKLFF TGTGCCAGCAGTGAAGCGATCGGAGGGGCTGATAATGAAAAACTGTTTTTT TRBJ1-4 - TRBV2 -
CASSSMGLVNYGYTF TGTGCCAGCAGCTCGATGGGACTGGTAAACTATGGCTACACCTTC TRBJ1-2 - TRBV7-2 -
CAGARQGFYGYTF TGTGCCGGCGCGCGACAGGGGTTCTATGGCTACACCTTC TRBJ1-2 TRBD1 TRBV30 -
CASSDDRGGTYEQYF TGTGCCAGCAGCGATGACAGGGGGGGGACCTACGAGCAGTACTTC TRBJ2-7 TRBD1 TRBV9 few
CASSGTVDTEAFF TGCGCCAGCAGCGGGACAGTTGACACTGAAGCTTTCTTT TRBJ1-1 TRBD1 TRBV5-1 -
CASTGHTSNQPQHF TGTGCCAGCACTGGACATACTAGCAATCAGCCCCAGCATTTT TRBJ1-5 - TRBV2 -
CASSQPNERKQETQYF TGCGCCAGCAGCCAACCGAATGAGAGAAAACAAGAGACCCAGTACTTC TRBJ2-5 - TRBV4-3 -
CASSSDRGRNYEQFF TGTGCCAGCAGCTCAGACAGGGGGCGAAATTATGAGCAGTTCTTC TRBJ2-1 TRBD1 TRBV7-9 -
CASCLTPYTGELFF TGCGCCAGCTGTTTGACACCCTACACCGGGGAGCTGTTTTTT TRBJ2-2 - TRBV10-2 few